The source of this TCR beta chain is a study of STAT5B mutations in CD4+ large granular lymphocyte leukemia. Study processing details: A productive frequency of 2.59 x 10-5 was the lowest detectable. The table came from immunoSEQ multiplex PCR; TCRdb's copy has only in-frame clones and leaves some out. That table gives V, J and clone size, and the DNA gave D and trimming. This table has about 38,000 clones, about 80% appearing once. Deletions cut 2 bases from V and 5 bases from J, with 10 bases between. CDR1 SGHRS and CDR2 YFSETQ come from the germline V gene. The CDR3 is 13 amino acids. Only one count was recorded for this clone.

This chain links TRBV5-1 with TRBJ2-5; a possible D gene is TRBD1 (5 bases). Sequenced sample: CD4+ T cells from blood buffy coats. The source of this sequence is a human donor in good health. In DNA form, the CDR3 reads TGCGCCAGCAGCTTTAAGGGGTTGGAGACCCAGTACTTC. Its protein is CASSFKGLETQYF.